This TCR beta chain originates from a study of shared clonotypes between healthy human individuals. For the study at large: CD4 naive and CD4 memory each took three plates per donor, while CD8 naive took two and CD8 memory one. The study's findings and limits: The represented genetic and exposure-history diversity was limited by the small number of donors. It was the non-shared clonotypes that had lower generation probabilities than clonotypes shared by all four donors.

The length of the CDR3 is 19 residues. CDR1 and CDR2 (germline): MRHNA, SNTAGT. Trimming pared 2 bases from V and 0 bases from J, leaving 20 bases between. Comments on this clone: Its target is not known.

The assay was immunoSEQ multiplex PCR, and TCRdb's table has in-frame clones only and misses some. The sample has roughly 2.5 million clones, just over 90% seen once. The chain links TRBV6-4 to TRBJ1-5, with D uncertain. The TCR originated in a man aged 18 to 29 in good health. Sequencing input: naive CD4+ T cells sorted from blood. Sample subset: CD45RA+ positively selected. The CDR3 reads CASSDGGWKDHYSNQPQHF. CDR3 in DNA: TGTGCCAGCAGTGACGGCGGGTGGAAGGACCATTATAGCAATCAGCCCCAGCATTTT.